A single sample is the source of the 18 T cell receptor beta chains below, sequenced in a study of CD8 T cells in Susac syndrome. When the RNA was reverse transcribed, random hexamers were used with an input of roughly 0.45 to 1 ug. TCRdb reanalysed the immunoSEQ multiplex PCR reads using MiXCR and keeps one entry per CDR3 protein. The sample lists around 180,000 distinct CDR3 sequences; approximately 95% were seen once. Sequencing was performed on CD4+ T cells from PBMCs. Every receptor here comes from a human donor with multiple sclerosis.

V gene TRBV18 combines with J gene TRBJ2-7; tentatively, D is TRBD1 (5 bases). V dropped 2 bases and J dropped 2 bases, with 13 bases sitting between them. CDR1 is KGHSH and CDR2 is LQKENI in the germline V gene. The CDR3 is made up of 15 amino acids. The CDR3 bases are TGTGCCAGCTCACCAGAAGGGCAGACAGCCTACGAGCAGTACTTC. Translating it yields CASSPEGQTAYEQYF.

The V gene is TRBV27, the J gene TRBJ2-5; 7 bases match TRBD1. This CDR3 has 14 amino acids. The V and J ends lost 6 bases and 4 bases, in that order; junction bases with no gene match: 8. Germline V gene sequence: CDR1 MNHEY, CDR2 SMNVEV (reference sequence). CDR3 DNA sequence: TGTGCCAGCAGCCGACAGGGTGGGGGAGAGACCCAGTACTTC. Its protein product is CASSRQGGGETQYF.

J is TRBJ2-3 and V is TRBV30, with a tentative D call TRBD2 (6 bases). The germline V gene encodes CDR1 GTSNPN and CDR2 SVGIG (reference sequence). The CDR3 loop spans 18 amino acids. The V end was cut by 0 bases, the J end by 1 base, with 20 bases between. CDR3 residues: CAWSVGGVYGFGTDTQYF. As DNA, the CDR3 is TGTGCCTGGAGTGTAGGCGGGGTTTATGGGTTTGGCACAGATACGCAGTATTTT.

The genes are TRBV3-1 and TRBJ1-2, with a tentative D call TRBD1 (6 bases). Between the trimmed V and J ends, which lost 3 bases and 6 bases, there was a span of 17 bases. Germline lookup yields CDR1 LGHDT and CDR2 YNNKEL (reference sequence). The CDR3 covers 15 residues. The CDR3 nucleotides are TGTGCCAGCAGCCAGAAAGGACAGACGTTGAATGGCTACACCTTC. It specifies CASSQKGQTLNGYTF.

This clonotype was counted between two and nine times. The CDR3 region is CATGRTQETQYF. Here the CDR3 DNA reads TGCGCCACTGGAAGGACGCAAGAGACCCAGTACTTC. The chain employs TRBV5-1 and TRBJ2-5; D uncertain. CDR1 and CDR2 (germline): SGHRS, YFSETQ. The CDR3 runs 12 residues. The V end lost 9 bases, the J end lost 2 bases, and 11 bases lay between the germline ends.

V is TRBV3-1 and J is TRBJ1-5; D unclear. CDR3 size: 14 residues. Germline V gene sequence: CDR1 LGHDT, CDR2 YNNKEL (reference sequence). Trimming took 7 bases from V and 1 from J, leaving 11 bases between them. CDR3 DNA: TGTGCCAGCAACGCTAGGGAGAGCAATCAGCCCCAGCATTTT. It specifies CASNARESNQPQHF.

This clonotype was picked up one time. V gene TRBV29-1 combines with J gene TRBJ2-1; 8 bases line up with TRBD2. Trimming removed 5 bases from V and 4 bases from J; junction bases left unmatched: 7. This CDR3 is built from 14 residues. Germline V gene sequence: CDR1 SQVTM, CDR2 ANQGSEA. The CDR3 protein is CSVPTSATYNEQFF. Written as DNA, the CDR3 is TGCAGCGTTCCGACTAGCGCCACTTACAATGAGCAGTTCTTC.

This chain links TRBV30 with TRBJ2-3, with 7 bases matching TRBD1. CDR3 length equals 13 residues. The germline gives CDR1 GTSNPN, CDR2 SVGIG (reference sequence). V trimming: 7 bases; J trimming: 1 base; junction bases outside the gene matches: 5. The CDR3 here is CASDRVGTDTQYF. In DNA, the CDR3 is TGTGCCTCAGACAGGGTTGGCACAGATACGCAGTATTTT.

This clonotype was found once. The chain couples TRBV9 to TRBJ2-3; D unresolved. Germline values: CDR1 SGDLS, CDR2 YYNGEE. V was shortened by 0 bases and J by 2 bases, with 10 bases between the two germline ends. CDR3 size: 15 residues. This CDR3 reads CASSVVPLYTDTQYF. In DNA, the CDR3 is TGTGCCAGCAGCGTAGTTCCGCTCTACACAGATACGCAGTATTTT.

The chain is built from TRBV27 and TRBJ2-1; 8 bases fit TRBD2. Trimming cost V 2 bases and J 4 bases; bases outside gene matches: 4. Germline assignment: CDR1 MNHEY and CDR2 SMNVEV (reference sequence). This CDR3 contains 15 residues. The CDR3 region has the DNA TGTGCCAGCAGTTTAGGGTCTAGCGGGTACAATGAGCAGTTCTTC. As protein: CASSLGSSGYNEQFF.

This chain joins TRBV11-2 and TRBJ2-1; 14 nucleotides agree with TRBD2. Germline CDR1 is SGHAT and CDR2 is FQNNGV. The CDR3 extends over 23 amino acids. V shed 4 bases, J shed 1 base, and the junction held 21 bases outside the gene matches. The CDR3 DNA reads as TGTGCCAGCAGCTCCCCTTCAAGGGGGGGAGGGACTAGCGGGAGAGGATCCTACAATGAGCAGTTCTTC. Its translation is CASSSPSRGGGTSGRGSYNEQFF. Full variable domain (outside the CDR3, taken from reference TRBV11-2 and TRBJ2-1): EAGVAQSPRYKIIEKRQSVAFWCNPISGHATLYWYQQILGQGPKLLIQFQNNGVVDDSQLPKDRFSAERLKGVDSTLKIQPAKLEDSAVYLCASSSPSRGGGTSGRGSYNEQFFGPGTRLTVL.

The gene calls are TRBV12-3 or TRBV12-4 and TRBJ2-1; D not resolved. The CDR3 loop spans 13 amino acids. Trimming took 8 bases from V and 0 from J, leaving 8 bases between them. This CDR3 reads CASGKASYNEQFF. The CDR3 DNA reads as TGTGCCAGCGGAAAAGCCTCCTACAATGAGCAGTTCTTC.

This chain joins TRBV7-2 and TRBJ2-3; TRBD2 matches 10 bases. V shed 5 bases, J shed 0 bases, and the junction held 5 bases outside the gene matches. The CDR3 spans 16 residues. Germline V gene lookup returns CDR1 SGHTA and CDR2 FQGNSA. The CDR3 spells CASSPAGLASTDTQYF. CDR3 sequence (DNA): TGTGCCAGCAGCCCAGCGGGACTAGCGAGCACAGATACGCAGTATTTT.

This sequence joins TRBV29-1 and TRBJ1-2; 8 nucleotides match TRBD1. CDR3 size: 14 residues. Germline CDR1 and CDR2: SQVTM and ANQGSEA. V gave up 0 bases and J gave up 4 bases; unmatched junction bases: 4. The CDR3 DNA sequence: TGCAGCGTTGAAGATCAAGGGACAGGCTATGGCTACACCTTC. It encodes CSVEDQGTGYGYTF.

The gene calls are TRBV11-2 and TRBJ2-7; D tentatively reads TRBD1 or TRBD2 (5 bases each). The V gene's germline CDR1 is SGHAT and CDR2 FQNNGV. Trimming shortened V by 7 bases and J by 2 bases, and 21 bases separated the two germline ends. The CDR3 has 16 residues. This CDR3 is CASNRDGWGLPYEQYF. For the CDR3, the DNA is TGTGCCAGCAACCGGGACGGCTGGGGGTTACCCTACGAGCAGTACTTC.

The chain has TRBV10-3 and TRBJ2-7, with 8 bases fitting TRBD1. Trimming at V came to 8 bases and at J to 5 bases, leaving 11 bases not matched to a gene. CDR3 length equals 14 residues. Germline V gene lookup returns CDR1 ENHRY and CDR2 SYGVKD. CDR3 loop: CAIDRGTGRNEQYF. DNA of the CDR3: TGTGCCATCGATAGGGGGACAGGACGGAACGAGCAGTACTTC.

V is TRBV20-1 and J is TRBJ2-1, with D maybe TRBD2 (5 bases). This CDR3 region has 13 residues. Germline V CDR1 and CDR2: DFQATT, SNEGSKA (reference sequence). The V gene lost 4 bases and the J gene lost 3 bases, with 10 bases spanning the gap. For the CDR3, the DNA is TGCAGTGCTACCGGGAACTTCTACAATGAGCAGTTCTTC. It yields the protein CSATGNFYNEQFF.

The CDR3 here is CASLRTGGGQPQHF. In DNA form, the CDR3 reads TGTGCCAGCCTCCGGACAGGGGGCGGGCAGCCCCAGCATTTT. The chain carries TRBV12-3 or TRBV12-4 and TRBJ1-5; 11 bases map to TRBD1. This CDR3 is built from 14 residues. J gave up 7 bases and V 8 bases, and 7 bases lay outside the gene matches.